The 22 T cell receptor beta chains reported below all come from one sample, sequenced in a study of T cell changes during pregnancy in multiple sclerosis. Repertoires were generated with immunoSEQ multiplex PCR, while TCRdb's copy carries only in-frame clones and drops some. Altogether 88,000 or so clones are present, about 91% being singletons, with the ten largest covering 2% to 3%. Sample: peripheral blood, taken before pregnancy. These receptors came from a female donor with multiple sclerosis, enrolled in a pregnancy study.

The rearrangement links TRBV4-2 to TRBJ2-1, with 12 bases aligning to TRBD2. The germline gives CDR1 LGHNA, CDR2 YNFKEQ. This CDR3 spans 16 amino acids. After removal of 1 base from V and 7 bases from J, the junction contained 5 bases not matched to a gene. The CDR3 nucleotides read TGTGCCAGCAGCCAAGGACTAGCGGGAGAAGGGAATGAGCAGTTCTTC. It yields the protein CASSQGLAGEGNEQFF.

The rearrangement links TRBV18 to TRBJ2-7; 10 bases are shared with TRBD1. This CDR3 has 16 residues. After removal of 5 bases from V and 5 bases from J, the junction contained 12 bases not matched to a gene. The germline CDR1 and CDR2 sequences are KGHSH and LQKENI. The CDR3 spells CASSTSFRDRGNEQYF. CDR3 nucleotides: TGTGCCAGCTCAACGTCGTTCCGGGACAGGGGAAACGAGCAGTACTTC.

The gene calls are TRBV5-1 and TRBJ2-2; D remains ambiguous. The V gene lost 0 bases and the J gene lost 6 bases, with 12 bases spanning the gap. The CDR3 loop spans 15 amino acids. Germline CDR1 SGHRS, CDR2 YFSETQ. The CDR3 loop is CASSLAGVKAGELFF. The DNA for the CDR3 is TGCGCCAGCAGCTTGGCCGGTGTAAAAGCCGGGGAGCTGTTTTTT.

The chain links TRBV28 to TRBJ1-5; TRBD1 matches 9 bases. Germline CDR1 and CDR2: MDHEN and SYDVKM. The CDR3 is 17 amino acids. Trimming cost V 6 bases and J 4 bases; bases outside gene matches: 13. The CDR3 region is CASSHDPGQGGNQPQHF. The CDR3 DNA reads as TGTGCCAGCAGCCACGACCCGGGACAGGGAGGAAATCAGCCCCAGCATTTT.

This clone showed up just once. J is TRBJ2-7 and V is TRBV29-1, with 7 bases aligning to TRBD1. The CDR3 runs to 12 residues. Germline values: CDR1 SQVTM, CDR2 ANQGSEA. The V gene end was trimmed by 7 bases and the J gene end by 1 base; junction bases not matched to a gene: 4. CDR3 in amino acids: CSAQQGSYEQYF. The DNA for the CDR3 is TGCAGCGCTCAACAGGGGTCCTACGAGCAGTACTTC.

This CDR3 is CASSETTTRNEQFF. DNA of the CDR3: TGTGCCAGCAGTGAGACTACTACGCGAAATGAGCAGTTCTTC. The chain carries TRBV2 and TRBJ2-1; tentative D call: TRBD2 (5 bases). The CDR3 length is 14 residues. CDR1 SNHLY and CDR2 FYNNEI come from the germline V gene. The V gene lost 3 bases and the J gene lost 7 bases, with 13 bases spanning the gap.

This clone showed up just a few times. The chain recombines TRBV30 with TRBJ2-7; 7 positions agree with TRBD2. CDR3 length: 17 amino acids. Germline trimming cut 0 bases from V and 1 base from J; bases unmatched to any gene: 12. Germline CDR1 GTSNPN, CDR2 SVGIG (reference sequence). The DNA of the CDR3 is TGTGCCTGGAGTGTCAGATTGGGCGGGAGACTATCCTACGAGCAGTACTTC. Protein product: CAWSVRLGGRLSYEQYF.

The rearrangement uses TRBV4-2 and TRBJ1-2, with unresolved D. Germline V lookup: CDR1 LGHNA, CDR2 YNFKEQ. Deletions cut 0 bases from V and 1 base from J, with 12 bases between. There are 16 residues in the CDR3. The CDR3 loop is CASSQEGGEGNYGYTF. The CDR3 DNA sequence: TGTGCCAGCAGCCAAGAGGGTGGGGAGGGTAACTATGGCTACACCTTC.

The chain recombines TRBV2 with TRBJ2-7, with 7 bases matching TRBD1. After removal of 3 bases from V and 1 base from J, the junction contained 9 bases not matched to a gene. CDR1 SNHLY and CDR2 FYNNEI come from the germline V gene. The CDR3 extends over 16 amino acids. CDR3 bases: TGTGCCAGCAGTGATGGGACAGCAGATCCTTCCTACGAGCAGTACTTC. Translated, it gives CASSDGTADPSYEQYF.

Notes on this clone: This sample includes further DNA sequences coding for the same CDR3. The CDR3 DNA is TGTGCCAGCAGCTTGGGCGACTATGGCTACACCTTC. Translated: CASSLGDYGYTF. The chain recombines TRBV5-6 with TRBJ1-2; D ambiguous. The length of the CDR3 is 12 residues. Germline V gene sequence: CDR1 SGHDT, CDR2 YYEEEE. V was cut by 0 bases and J by 3 bases, with 3 bases left in between.

V usage is TRBV6-5 and J usage is TRBJ1-5, with a possible D match to TRBD1 (5 bases). Germline CDR1 and CDR2: MNHEY and SVGAGI. V was shortened by 0 bases and J by 2 bases, with 11 bases between the two germline ends. This CDR3 contains 16 residues. CDR3 in amino acids: CASSYSLGARNQPQHF. The CDR3 DNA follows: TGTGCCAGCAGTTACTCGTTAGGGGCCCGCAATCAGCCCCAGCATTTT.

The V call is TRBV9, the J call TRBJ2-1, with 10 bases identical to TRBD2. The J segment lost 6 bases and the V segment lost 1 base, leaving 13 bases of the junction unmatched. This CDR3 contains 18 residues. Germline V gene sequence: CDR1 SGDLS, CDR2 YYNGEE. DNA for the CDR3: TGTGCCAGCAGCGTATATCGGATAGCGGGAGGTCCTTTCAATGAGCAGTTCTTC. It is translated as CASSVYRIAGGPFNEQFF.

The gene calls are TRBV19 and TRBJ1-5, with D perhaps TRBD1 (6 bases). The CDR3 loop spans 18 amino acids. Germline assignment: CDR1 LNHDA and CDR2 SQIVND (reference sequence). Trimming took off 3 bases at V and 1 base at J, with 19 bases between the two ends. This chain's CDR3 is CASSMLSGQLLSNQPQHF. CDR3 sequence (DNA): TGTGCCAGTAGTATGTTAAGTGGACAGCTTCTAAGCAATCAGCCCCAGCATTTT.

V gene TRBV2 combines with J gene TRBJ1-1, with a possible D match to TRBD1 (5 bases). Trimming took 8 bases from V and 0 from J, leaving 10 bases between them. The germline gives CDR1 SNHLY, CDR2 FYNNEI. CDR3 length: 13 amino acids. The CDR3 spells CASGGSLNTEAFF. The CDR3 DNA reads as TGTGCCAGCGGGGGGTCCCTGAACACTGAAGCTTTCTTT.

The chain is built from TRBV6-5 and TRBJ2-5, with D possibly being TRBD2 (5 bases). Per the germline V gene, CDR1 is MNHEY and CDR2 is SVGAGI. This CDR3 is built from 16 residues. Trimming shortened V by 0 bases and J by 5 bases, and 16 bases separated the two germline ends. The CDR3 region has the DNA TGTGCCAGCAGTTACTCCCTAGCTACCACTCGGGAGACCCAGTACTTC. Translating it yields CASSYSLATTRETQYF.

The chain is built from TRBV5-1 and TRBJ2-1; 10 nucleotides line up with TRBD2. Losses at the gene ends were 2 bases for V and 8 bases for J; bases not matched to a gene: 13. The CDR3 consists of 17 residues. From germline, CDR1 is SGHRS and CDR2 YFSETQ. In DNA form, the CDR3 reads TGCGCCAGCAGCTTTAGCAGCGTAGCGGGAGGAGGGCATGAGCAGTTCTTC. Residues: CASSFSSVAGGGHEQFF.

This rearrangement joins TRBV28 to TRBJ2-7, with TRBD2 matching over 7 bases. CDR1 is MDHEN, CDR2 SYDVKM, per germline. The CDR3 runs to 18 residues. The ends lost 6 bases at V and 0 bases at J; junction bases unmatched: 17. The CDR3 bases are TGTGCCAGCAGCTCCGGGCTAGCGGTAGGACCACTCTCCTACGAGCAGTACTTC. Amino acid sequence: CASSSGLAVGPLSYEQYF.

The rearrangement links TRBV14 to TRBJ1-4, with TRBD1 matching 7 bases. The CDR3 runs 15 residues. The germline CDR1 and CDR2 sequences are SGHDN and FVKESK. V gave up 1 base and J gave up 4 bases; unmatched junction bases: 3. The CDR3 DNA is TGTGCCAGCAGCCAAGGGACAGGCTATAATGAAAAACTGTTTTTT. Translated: CASSQGTGYNEKLFF.

This clone came up once. The chain joins TRBV5-4 to TRBJ2-1, with TRBD2 matching over 12 bases. V shed 4 bases and J 8 bases; nucleotides not matched to a gene: 10. In germline, CDR1 is SGHNT, CDR2 YYREEE (reference sequence). The CDR3 sequence is 16 residues long. CDR3 DNA sequence: TGTGCCAGCAGCGCACCGACTAGCGGGAGACGAGATGAGCAGTTCTTC. Amino acids: CASSAPTSGRRDEQFF.

The chain employs TRBV4-2 and TRBJ2-1; 14 bases align to TRBD2. V lost 3 bases to trimming and J lost 5 bases; unmatched junction nucleotides: 3. Germline CDR1 reads LGHNA; CDR2 reads YNFKEQ. CDR3 size: 16 residues. The CDR3 DNA follows: TGTGCCAGCAGCCACCCGGGACTAGCGGGAGACAATGAGCAGTTCTTC. Translation: CASSHPGLAGDNEQFF.

The chain employs TRBV5-1 and TRBJ2-1; no definite D call. Trimming removed 0 bases from V and 9 bases from J, with 7 bases in between. Germline CDR1 and CDR2: SGHRS and YFSETQ. The CDR3 is 12 residues long. The CDR3 DNA reads as TGCGCCAGCAGCTTGGAAGCTACTGAGCAGTTCTTC. Protein product: CASSLEATEQFF.

The chain combines TRBV19 with TRBJ2-3, with a possible D match to TRBD2 (5 bases). The CDR3 extends over 16 amino acids. CDR1 LNHDA and CDR2 SQIVND come from the germline V gene (reference sequence). V lost 7 bases and J 0 bases, leaving 17 bases between the germline ends. The CDR3 spells CASNWNRGSSTDTQYF. For the CDR3, the DNA is TGTGCCAGTAATTGGAACCGGGGATCTAGCACAGATACGCAGTATTTT.